This T cell receptor (beta chain) was profiled in a study of molecular identifiers for immune sequencing clone quantification. TCRdb called the PCR reads again in MiXCR, with one record for every CDR3 protein. The sample lists about 500,000 distinct CDR3 sequences; about 25% were seen once. As regards this clonotype: Its specificity is unknown.

Overall study results and limits: Molecules of identical TCR sharing a barcode could underestimate highly expanded clone sizes.

Trimming took off 5 bases at V and 9 bases at J, with 17 bases between the two ends. CDR1 and CDR2 (germline): LNHDA, SQIVND (reference sequence). CDR3 length: 14 residues. Sequencing was done on a sample of naive CD8+ T cells from blood, with Jurkat cell RNA spiked in. Subset defined: FACS-sorted CD8+CD4-CCR7+CD45RA+ naive T cells. This clonotype originated in a human donor in good health. Some libraries in this study had Jurkat cell RNA spiked in. The gene calls are TRBV19 and TRBJ2-1; D is perhaps TRBD1 or TRBD2 (5 bases each). The CDR3 coding sequence is TGTGCCAGTAGTCTCCCCGGGGCCTTCAGTGAGCAGTTCTTC. Translation: CASSLPGAFSEQFF.